This TCR beta chain was documented in a study of Graves' ophthalmopathy and Graves' hyperthyroidism. This clonotype was seen at least ten times. Hyperthyroidism cases were recent diagnoses of under 2 months' duration in people aged 18 to 65. The CDR3 covers 14 residues. CDR1 and CDR2 (germline): SGHVS, FNYEAQ. V shed 1 base and J shed 5 bases, with 11 bases lying between them. For repertoire sequencing, the TCR beta CDR3 regions were amplified from RNA transcripts. An opening RT-PCR round employed HTBI primers and preceded a second-round multiplex PCR. TCRdb ran MiXCR on the multiplex PCR reads and lists one entry per CDR3 protein. The profile shows roughly 1.1 million distinct CDR3 sequences, less than 45% of them singletons.

The rearrangement links TRBV7-6 to TRBJ2-5; D not certain. Sequenced input: peripheral blood or thyroid tissue (not recorded which). This TCR came from an adult man with Graves' hyperthyroidism. The CDR3 protein is CASSLGVELETQYF. CDR3 coding DNA: TGTGCCAGCAGCTTAGGGGTGGAGTTGGAGACCCAGTACTTC.